This T cell receptor (beta chain) is from a study of shared clonotypes between healthy human individuals. Original processing notes: There were no quality scores in the junction-only immunoSEQ sequences, so filtering differed. Libraries were prepared by immunoSEQ multiplex PCR; TCRdb keeps only in-frame clonotypes and omits some of them. V and J calls and clone size come straight from that table; D and trimming were deduced from the DNA. The sample yields under 2,500,000 clones, around 95% seen once. With 4 bases removed from V and 8 bases from J, the gap between germline ends came to 8 bases. The CDR3 is 11 amino acids. Looked up from germline, CDR1 is GTSNPN and CDR2 is SVGIG (reference sequence).

This clonotype originated in a man aged 18 to 30 in good health. Sequenced: naive CD4+ T cells sorted from blood. Subset denoted: CD45RA+ positively selected. The genes are TRBV30 and TRBJ2-2; D is uncertain. CDR3 amino acids: CAWTGLGELFF. In nucleotides, the CDR3 is TGTGCCTGGACAGGTCTGGGGGAGCTGTTTTTT.